The source of this TCR beta chain is a study of cytomegalovirus exposure and HLA in healthy donors. Study-wide results and caveats: In a later analysis, DRB1 alleles had the most associated TCRs; HLA-C alleles the fewest. TCR beta chain V- and J-gene trimming was linked, in a later analysis, to a missense variant in DCLRE1C.

As to this clone: The antigen is not known.

This PCR relied on a set of 60 Vbeta primers and 13 Jbeta primers. TCRdb's copy holds only in-frame clones and misses some; the assay was immunoSEQ multiplex PCR. The sample includes about 60,000 clones, approximately 77% seen only once; the top ten take 3.3%. Germline V gene sequence: CDR1 SGHDT, CDR2 YYEEEE. Trimming removed 4 bases at V and 3 bases at J, with 15 bases between. The CDR3 spans 15 residues. This TCR was recovered from a woman in her thirties or forties in good health and CMV-seropositive. The chain is built from TRBV5-6 and TRBJ2-3, with a possible D match to TRBD1 (6 bases). Sample: PBMCs. Written as DNA, the CDR3 is TGTGCCAGCAGCCCGAAGGGACATCCAACAGATACGCAGTATTTT. It encodes CASSPKGHPTDTQYF.